These T cell receptor beta chains were read from a single sample in a study of PD-1 blockade in classical Hodgkin lymphoma. TCRdb's copy holds only in-frame clones and misses some; the assay was immunoSEQ multiplex PCR. The repertoire has about 17,000 clones, around 75% of them found once; the top ten carry roughly 4.4%. Specimen: peripheral blood mononuclear cells (PBMCs), collected at baseline. These receptors came from a human donor with classical Hodgkin lymphoma. The CDR3 runs from the conserved cysteine through the conserved F or W. A D gene is named only where the DNA matches it firmly. Size is stated for part of the rows, as once, few or many counts, or as a class when the clone is expanded.

17 TRBJ2-2 TRBV28 - TRBD1 TGTGCCAGCAGTGCGCCCGGGACAGGGGCGACCACCGGGGAGCTGTTTTTT CASSAPGTGATTGELFF
16 TRBJ2-7 TRBV7-9 - TRBD1 TGTGCCAGCAGCTTAGGCGGGGGACAGGGCTCCTACGAGCAGTACTTC CASSLGGGQGSYEQYF
15 TRBJ2-7 TRBV28 - TRBD2 TGTGCCAGCAGTACTCTAGCGGGAGGCTCCTACGAGCAGTACTTC CASSTLAGGSYEQYF
15 TRBJ1-1 TRBV28 - - TGTGCCAGCAGGCAGGCCCTCGGGTCGAACACTGAAGCTTTCTTT CASRQALGSNTEAFF
18 TRBJ2-2 TRBV30 - TRBD1 TGTGCCTGGACCATAGAACATCCAGGGGGCGTGTGGGCCGGGGAGCTGTTTTTT CAWTIEHPGGVWAGELFF
15 TRBJ1-4 TRBV7-2 - - TGTGCCAGCAGCTTAGCGGGGGCAACTAATGAAAAACTGTTTTTT CASSLAGATNEKLFF
14 TRBJ1-1 TRBV5-1 - TRBD1 TGCGCCAGCAGCCCTTATGACAGGGCGGCTGGAGCTTTCTTT CASSPYDRAAGAFF
15 TRBJ2-2 TRBV13 - TRBD2 TGTGCCAGCAGCTCCCGGGGGGCGAACACCGGGGAGCTGTTTTTT CASSSRGANTGELFF
14 TRBJ2-7 TRBV10-2 few - TGCGCCAGCAGGCCCGGCGAATTCTCCTACGAGCAGTACTTC CASRPGEFSYEQYF
13 TRBJ2-7 TRBV9 few - TGTGCCAGCAGCGACGGCCTCTCCTACGAGCAGTACTTC CASSDGLSYEQYF
15 TRBJ2-3 TRBV29-1 - TRBD1 TGCAGCGTTGATCGGGACAGACTCACCTCCGATACGCAGTATTTT CSVDRDRLTSDTQYF
13 TRBJ2-7 TRBV28 - - TGTGCCAGCAGTTTTGAGGTTCTAAACGAGCAGTACTTC CASSFEVLNEQYF
16 TRBJ1-5 TRBV28 - - TGTGCCAGCAGCGCAACCGCGCGGATTAGCAATCAGCCCCAGCATTTT CASSATARISNQPQHF
14 TRBJ2-2 TRBV7-9 - - TGTGCCAGGGACAGTCCATCGAACACCGGGGAGCTGTTTTTT CARDSPSNTGELFF
13 TRBJ1-2 TRBV4-3 - TRBD1 TGCGCCAGCAGCCAGGACAGGGTCTATGGCTACACCTTC CASSQDRVYGYTF
14 TRBJ1-2 TRBV10-3 once - TGTGCCATCAGTGAGGAAGGGGTAGGGTATGGCTACACCTTC CAISEEGVGYGYTF
14 TRBJ2-5 TRBV5-1 - - TGCGCCAGCAGCTTGGGGGCGGGGTCGGAGACCCAGTACTTC CASSLGAGSETQYF
14 TRBJ2-1 TRBV9 - - TGTGCCAGCAGCACCTACCCCTCCTACAATGAGCAGTTCTTC CASSTYPSYNEQFF
16 TRBJ2-1 TRBV19 - - TGTGCCAGTAGTATACTGTGGGCAGGGAGATACAATGAGCAGTTCTTC CASSILWAGRYNEQFF
15 TRBJ2-5 TRBV11-2 - TRBD2 TGTGCCAGCAGAGAAGGAGTAGCGGGGATAGAGACCCAGTACTTC CASREGVAGIETQYF
13 TRBJ1-1 TRBV29-1 - - TGCAGCGTTGTCGAACAGCCGAACACTGAAGCTTTCTTT CSVVEQPNTEAFF
14 TRBJ2-7 TRBV19 - - TGTGCCAGTAGTATAGATATGGCATCCCGGGTACAGTACTTC CASSIDMASRVQYF
13 TRBJ1-2 TRBV4-2 - - TGTGCCAGCAGCCAAGAAAACAGAGAGGGCTACACCTTC CASSQENREGYTF
15 TRBJ2-5 TRBV5-4 once - TGTGCCAGCAGCCGGGGGTTAAACTCCGGGGAGACCCAGTACTTC CASSRGLNSGETQYF
12 TRBJ2-1 TRBV9 - - TGTGCCAGCAGCGTAGGGGACAATGAGCAGTTCTTC CASSVGDNEQFF
14 TRBJ1-1 TRBV18 medium-sized - TGTGCCAGCTCACCGACGGGATATTACACTGAAGCTTTCTTT CASSPTGYYTEAFF
14 TRBJ2-1 TRBV6-5 once - TGTGCCAGCAGGCACTACAGGGATTCCAATGAGCAGTTCTTC CASRHYRDSNEQFF